This TCR beta chain was captured in a study of blood T cell repertoires in COVID-19. Overall study context: The United States, Italy and Spain supplied acute and convalescent COVID-19 samples. In each case, the material was cDNA or gDNA derived from T cells, B-cell-depleted T cells, or PBMCs.

In the source study's methods: By means of reference gene primer amplification, nucleated cell counts were estimated. Data came from immunoSEQ multiplex PCR; TCRdb stores just in-frame clones and leaves some out. Clone size and V and J calls were adopted from that table, with D and trimming inferred from the DNA. The sample records 100,000 to 150,000 clones, 60% to 80% being singletons. Trimming shortened V by 5 bases and J by 0 bases, and 17 bases separated the two germline ends. Per germline, CDR1 MNHNY and CDR2 SVGAGI (reference sequence). There are 18 residues in the CDR3. This chain uses TRBV6-6 with TRBJ2-6; D is perhaps TRBD1 (5 bases). This TCR derives from a woman between 70 and 85 years old with acute or convalescent COVID-19. Sequencing was carried out using peripheral blood. CDR3: CASSPLRQGISGANVLTF. The CDR3 coding sequence is TGTGCCAGCAGTCCCCTGAGGCAGGGAATCTCTGGGGCCAACGTCCTGACTTTC.